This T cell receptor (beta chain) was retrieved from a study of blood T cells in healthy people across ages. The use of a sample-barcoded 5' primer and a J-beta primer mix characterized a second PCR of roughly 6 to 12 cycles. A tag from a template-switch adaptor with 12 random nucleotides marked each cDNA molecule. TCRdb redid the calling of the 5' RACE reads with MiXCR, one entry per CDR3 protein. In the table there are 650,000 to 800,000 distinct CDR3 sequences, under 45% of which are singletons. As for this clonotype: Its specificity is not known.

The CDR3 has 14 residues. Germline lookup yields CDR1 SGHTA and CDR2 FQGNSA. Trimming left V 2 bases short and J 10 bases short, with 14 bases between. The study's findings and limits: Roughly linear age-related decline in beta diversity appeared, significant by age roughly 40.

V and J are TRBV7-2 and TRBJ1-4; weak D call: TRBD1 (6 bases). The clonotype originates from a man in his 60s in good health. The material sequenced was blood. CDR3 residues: CASSLSQGRGKLFF. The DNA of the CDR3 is TGTGCCAGCAGCTTATCACAGGGAAGAGGAAAACTGTTTTTT.